This T cell receptor (beta chain) comes out of a study of blood T cell repertoires in COVID-19. The overall study: T cells, B-cell-depleted T cells, or PBMCs provided the cDNA or gDNA that served as material.

In the authors' workflow: Using reference gene primer amplification, nucleated cell counts were estimated. Clones were read by immunoSEQ multiplex PCR, and TCRdb kept only the in-frame ones, dropping some. The V and J calls and clone size are taken from that table; D and trimming were inferred from the DNA. The sample has approximately 50,000 clones, approximately 85% seen once; the top ten hold approximately 15%. The source material was peripheral blood. This receptor was taken from a human donor in a cohort sampled during active COVID-19.

The CDR3 region has the DNA TGTGCCAGCTCTCGGCTAGCTCCCACAGATACGCAGTATTTT. It encodes CASSRLAPTDTQYF. The chain couples TRBV2 to TRBJ2-3; tentative D call: TRBD2 (5 bases). This CDR3 has 14 amino acids. Trimming removed 8 bases from V and 2 bases from J, with 14 bases in between. CDR1 is SNHLY and CDR2 is FYNNEI in the germline V gene.